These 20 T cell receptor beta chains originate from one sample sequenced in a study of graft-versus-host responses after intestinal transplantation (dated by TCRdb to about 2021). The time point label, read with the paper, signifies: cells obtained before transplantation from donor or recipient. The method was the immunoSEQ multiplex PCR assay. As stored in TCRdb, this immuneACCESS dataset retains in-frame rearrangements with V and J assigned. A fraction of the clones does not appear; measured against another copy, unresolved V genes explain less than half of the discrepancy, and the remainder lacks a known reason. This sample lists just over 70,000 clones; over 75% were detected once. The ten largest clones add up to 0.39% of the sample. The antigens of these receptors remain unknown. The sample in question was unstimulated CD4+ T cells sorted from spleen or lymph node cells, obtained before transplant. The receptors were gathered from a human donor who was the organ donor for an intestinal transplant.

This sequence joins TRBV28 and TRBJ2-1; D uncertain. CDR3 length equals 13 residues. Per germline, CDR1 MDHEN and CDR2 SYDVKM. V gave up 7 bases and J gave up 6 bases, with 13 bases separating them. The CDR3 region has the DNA TGTGCCAGCACAGCTACAGCTGCCAATGAGCAGTTCTTC. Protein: CASTATAANEQFF.

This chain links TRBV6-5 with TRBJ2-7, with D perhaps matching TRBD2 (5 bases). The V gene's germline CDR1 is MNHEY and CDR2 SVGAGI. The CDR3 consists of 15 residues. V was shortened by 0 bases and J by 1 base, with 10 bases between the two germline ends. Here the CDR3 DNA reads TGTGCCAGCAGTTACTCCCGGGATAGTTCCTACGAGCAGTACGTC. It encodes CASSYSRDSSYEQYV.

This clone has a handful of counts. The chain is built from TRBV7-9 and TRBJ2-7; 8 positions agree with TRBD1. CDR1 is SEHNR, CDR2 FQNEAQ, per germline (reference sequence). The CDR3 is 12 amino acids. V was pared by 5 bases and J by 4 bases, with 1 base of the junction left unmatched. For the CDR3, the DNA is TGTGCCAGCAGCCGGACAGGGTACGAGCAGTACGTC. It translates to CASSRTGYEQYV.

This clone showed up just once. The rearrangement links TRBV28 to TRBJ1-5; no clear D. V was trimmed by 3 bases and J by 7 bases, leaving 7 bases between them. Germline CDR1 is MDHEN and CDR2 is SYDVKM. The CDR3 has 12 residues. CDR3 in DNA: TGTGCCAGCAGTTTTGCCGGGCAGCCCCAGCATTTT. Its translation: CASSFAGQPQHF.

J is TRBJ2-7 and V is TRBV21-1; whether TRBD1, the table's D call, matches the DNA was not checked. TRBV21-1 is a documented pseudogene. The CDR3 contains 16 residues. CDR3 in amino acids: CASSKRGGQGAYEQYV. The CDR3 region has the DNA TGTGCCAGCAGCAAAAGGGGCGGACAGGGGGCGTACGAGCAGTACGTC.

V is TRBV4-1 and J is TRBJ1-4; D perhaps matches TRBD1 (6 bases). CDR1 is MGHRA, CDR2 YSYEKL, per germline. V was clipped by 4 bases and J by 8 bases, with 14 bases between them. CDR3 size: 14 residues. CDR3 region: CASSPGRGAEKLFF. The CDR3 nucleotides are TGCGCCAGCAGCCCCGGCCGGGGGGCGGAAAAACTGTTTTTT.

The CDR3 sequence is CASSLPRAGDQETQYF. The CDR3 coding sequence is TGTGCCAGCAGCTTACCCAGAGCGGGGGACCAAGAGACCCAGTACTTC. This chain joins TRBV7-8 and TRBJ2-5, with 8 bases lining up with TRBD2. The CDR3 length is 16 residues. Per germline, CDR1 SGHVS and CDR2 FQNEAQ. The ends lost 2 bases at V and 0 bases at J; junction bases unmatched: 5.

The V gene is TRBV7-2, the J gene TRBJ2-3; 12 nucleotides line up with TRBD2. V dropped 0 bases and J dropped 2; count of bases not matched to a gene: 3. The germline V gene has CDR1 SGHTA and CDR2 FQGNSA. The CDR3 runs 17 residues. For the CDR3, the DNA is TGTGCCAGCAGCTTAGCACTAGCGGGGGGCCCCACAGATACGCAGTATTTT. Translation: CASSLALAGGPTDTQYF. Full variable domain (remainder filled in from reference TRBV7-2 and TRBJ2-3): GAGVSQSPSNKVTEKGKDVELRCDPISGHTALYWYRQSLGQGLEFLIYFQGNSAPDKSGLPSDRFSAERTGGSVSTLTIQRTQQEDSAVYLCASSLALAGGPTDTQYFGPGTRLTVL.

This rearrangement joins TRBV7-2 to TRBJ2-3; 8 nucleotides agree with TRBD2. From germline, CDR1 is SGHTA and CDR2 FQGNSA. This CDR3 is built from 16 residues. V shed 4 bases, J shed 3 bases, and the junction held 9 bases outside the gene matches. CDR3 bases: TGTGCCAGCAGCTACTCTAGCCGGGGGGGGACAGATACGCAGTATTTT. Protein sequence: CASSYSSRGGTDTQYF.

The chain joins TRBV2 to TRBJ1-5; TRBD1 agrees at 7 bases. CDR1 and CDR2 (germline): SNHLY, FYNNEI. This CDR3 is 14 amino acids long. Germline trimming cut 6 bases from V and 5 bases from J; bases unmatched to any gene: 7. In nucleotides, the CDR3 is TGTGCCAGCAGCACCGGGACAGCCCATCAGCCCCAGCATTTT. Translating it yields CASSTGTAHQPQHF. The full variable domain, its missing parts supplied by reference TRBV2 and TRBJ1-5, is EPEVTQTPSHQVTQMGQEVILRCVPISNHLYFYWYRQILGQKVEFLVSFYNNEISEKSEIFDDQFSVERPDGSNFTLKIRSTKLEDSAMYFCASSTGTAHQPQHFGDGTRLSIL.

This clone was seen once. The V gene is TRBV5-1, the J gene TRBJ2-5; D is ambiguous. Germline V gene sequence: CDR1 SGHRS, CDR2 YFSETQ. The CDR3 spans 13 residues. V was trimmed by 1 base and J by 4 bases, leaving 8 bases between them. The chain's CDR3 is CASSLSPRETQYF. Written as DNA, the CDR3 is TGCGCCAGCAGCTTGAGCCCTAGAGAGACCCAGTACTTC.

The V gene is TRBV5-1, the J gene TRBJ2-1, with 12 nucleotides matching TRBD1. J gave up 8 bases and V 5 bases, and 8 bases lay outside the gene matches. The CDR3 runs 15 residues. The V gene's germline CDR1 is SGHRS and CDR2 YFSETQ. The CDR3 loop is CASRLGTGGGYEQFF. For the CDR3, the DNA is TGCGCCAGCAGGCTGGGGACAGGGGGCGGTTATGAGCAGTTCTTC. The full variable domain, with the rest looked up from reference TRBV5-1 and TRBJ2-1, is KAGVTQTPRYLIKTRGQQVTLSCSPISGHRSVSWYQQTPGQGLQFLFEYFSETQRNKGNFPGRFSGRQFSNSRSEMNVSTLELGDSALYLCASRLGTGGGYEQFFGPGTRLTVL.

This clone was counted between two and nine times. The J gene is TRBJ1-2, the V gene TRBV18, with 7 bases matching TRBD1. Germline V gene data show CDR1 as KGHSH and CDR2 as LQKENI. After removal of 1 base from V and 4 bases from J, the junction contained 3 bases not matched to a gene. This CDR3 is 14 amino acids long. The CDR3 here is CASSPRDSPYGYTF. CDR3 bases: TGTGCCAGCTCACCACGGGACAGTCCCTATGGCTACACCTTC.

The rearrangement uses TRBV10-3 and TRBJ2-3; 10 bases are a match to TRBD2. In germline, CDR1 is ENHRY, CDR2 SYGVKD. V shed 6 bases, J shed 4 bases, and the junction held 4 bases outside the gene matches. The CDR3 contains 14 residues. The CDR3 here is CAIRGTSGADTQYF. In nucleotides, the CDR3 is TGTGCCATCAGGGGAACTAGCGGGGCAGATACGCAGTATTTT.

The CDR3 sequence is CASSPHLGTGNNQPQHF. The CDR3 coding sequence is TGTGCCAGCAGTCCTCACTTGGGGACAGGGAACAATCAGCCCCAGCATTTT. The chain combines TRBV28 with TRBJ1-5; 9 bases match TRBD1. The CDR3 runs 17 residues. Germline V CDR1 and CDR2: MDHEN, SYDVKM. The junction had 11 bases not matched to a gene; V was cut back by 5 bases and J by 3 bases.

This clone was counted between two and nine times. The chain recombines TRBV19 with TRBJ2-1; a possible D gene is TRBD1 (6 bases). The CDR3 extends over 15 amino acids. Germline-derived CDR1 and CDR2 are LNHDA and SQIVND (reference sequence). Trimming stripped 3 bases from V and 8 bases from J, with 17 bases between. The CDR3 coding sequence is TGTGCCAGTAGTATCGGGGACACCCTACGTGATGAGCAGTTCTTC. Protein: CASSIGDTLRDEQFF.

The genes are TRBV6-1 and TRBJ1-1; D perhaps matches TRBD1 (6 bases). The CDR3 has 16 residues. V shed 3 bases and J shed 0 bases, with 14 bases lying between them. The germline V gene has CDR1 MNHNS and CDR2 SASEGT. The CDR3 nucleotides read TGTGCCAGCAGTGACGTGTGGGGGCAGGTGAACACTGAAGCTTTCTTT. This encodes CASSDVWGQVNTEAFF.

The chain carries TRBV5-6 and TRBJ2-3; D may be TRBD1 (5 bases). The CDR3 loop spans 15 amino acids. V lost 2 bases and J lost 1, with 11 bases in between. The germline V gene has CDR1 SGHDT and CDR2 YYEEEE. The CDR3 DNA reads TGTGCCAGCAGCTTAATGCGACAGCGCACAGATACGCAGTATTTT. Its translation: CASSLMRQRTDTQYF.

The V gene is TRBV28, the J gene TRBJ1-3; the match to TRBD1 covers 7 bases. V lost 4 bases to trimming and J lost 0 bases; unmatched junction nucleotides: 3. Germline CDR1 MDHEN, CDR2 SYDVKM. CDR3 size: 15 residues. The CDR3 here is CASSSGQISGNTIYF. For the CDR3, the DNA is TGTGCCAGCAGTTCGGGACAGATCTCTGGAAACACCATATATTTT.

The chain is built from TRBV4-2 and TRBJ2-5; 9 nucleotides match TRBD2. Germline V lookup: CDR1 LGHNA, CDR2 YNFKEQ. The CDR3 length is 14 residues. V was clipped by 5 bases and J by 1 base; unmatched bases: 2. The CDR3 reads CASSATSGQETQYF. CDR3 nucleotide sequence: TGTGCCAGCAGCGCGACTAGCGGCCAAGAGACCCAGTACTTC.